These 27 T cell receptor beta chains share one sample of origin, sequenced in a study of CD4+ T cells in melanoma. The protocol was immunoSEQ multiplex PCR, while the TCRdb copy is restricted to in-frame clones and leaves out a portion. The sample lists 4,500 to 6,000 clones; around two thirds were seen once. Sequenced material: cells from a culture (not recorded whether cultured in vitro). These TCRs come from a human donor with melanoma.

This clone was picked up a small number of times. V and J are TRBV6-5 and TRBJ2-4; 8 positions match TRBD2. The CDR3 has 15 amino acids. Germline trimming cut 2 bases from V and 7 bases from J; bases unmatched to any gene: 7. From germline, CDR1 is MNHEY and CDR2 SVGAGI. The CDR3 nucleotides are TGTGCCAGCAGTTACGTCGGGGGGGCTATGAACATTCAGTACTTC. Protein: CASSYVGGAMNIQYF.

This chain uses TRBV27 with TRBJ2-7; 11 positions agree with TRBD2. CDR1 is MNHEY and CDR2 is SMNVEV in the germline V gene (reference sequence). The CDR3 is made up of 17 amino acids. Trimming took 5 bases from V and 13 from J; bases not matched to a gene: 22. CDR3 sequence reads: CASSPQYSLAGGRPEYF. The CDR3 DNA is TGTGCCAGCAGTCCACAGTATTCTCTAGCGGGGGGTCGTCCAGAATACTTC.

The V and J genes are TRBV4-2 and TRBJ2-1; 9 nucleotides line up with TRBD2. This CDR3 is built from 15 residues. J was trimmed by 9 bases and V by 0 bases; bases with no gene match: 6. Germline CDR1 reads LGHNA; CDR2 reads YNFKEQ. The CDR3 reads CASSQDAGGQGEQFF. CDR3 DNA sequence: TGTGCCAGCAGCCAAGATGCGGGGGGGCAAGGTGAGCAGTTCTTC.

This rearrangement joins TRBV6-6 to TRBJ2-1; 10 nucleotides align to TRBD2. The V and J ends lost 5 bases and 4 bases, in that order; junction bases with no gene match: 2. The CDR3 extends over 14 amino acids. Per germline, CDR1 MNHNY and CDR2 SVGAGI (reference sequence). The CDR3 sequence: CASSLAGVYNEQFF. CDR3 nucleotide sequence: TGTGCCAGCAGTCTAGCGGGGGTATACAATGAGCAGTTCTTC.

By its share, this clone is medium-sized. This chain uses TRBV6-5 with TRBJ1-6; D remains unclear. The germline CDR1 and CDR2 sequences are MNHEY and SVGAGI. The CDR3 loop spans 13 amino acids. Trimming removed 7 bases from V and 10 bases from J, with 14 bases in between. CDR3 amino acids: CASKRIGISPLHF. Written as DNA, the CDR3 is TGTGCCAGCAAAAGGATAGGAATATCACCCCTCCACTTT.

The CDR3 protein is CASSLIPVGEGLSEQYF. The CDR3 nucleotides read TGTGCCAGCAGCTTAATCCCCGTAGGAGAGGGGCTTTCAGAGCAGTACTTC. This chain connects TRBV7-3 to TRBJ2-7, with D perhaps assigned TRBD1 or TRBD2 (5 bases each). V dropped 1 base and J dropped 7 bases, with 23 bases sitting between them. The CDR3 runs to 17 residues. Per germline, CDR1 SGHTA and CDR2 FQGTGA. The full variable domain, completed using reference TRBV7-3 and TRBJ2-7, is GAGVSQTPSNKVTEKGKYVELRCDPISGHTALYWYRQSLGQGPEFLIYFQGTGAADDSGLPNDRFFAVRPEGSVSTLKIQRTERGDSAVYLCASSLIPVGEGLSEQYFGPGTRLTVT.

The chain is built from TRBV4-2 and TRBJ1-1; D remains unclear. The V and J ends lost 4 bases and 0 bases respectively, with 6 bases between them. Germline CDR1 is LGHNA and CDR2 is YNFKEQ. This CDR3 is 13 amino acids long. The CDR3 DNA reads TGTGCCAGCAGCCCGGGCTTGAACACTGAAGCTTTCTTT. Protein sequence: CASSPGLNTEAFF.

The rearrangement uses TRBV19 and TRBJ2-3; possible D gene TRBD1, 7 bases. This CDR3 contains 16 residues. The germline CDR1 and CDR2 sequences are LNHDA and SQIVND (reference sequence). V was pared by 2 bases and J by 5 bases, with 17 bases between. The CDR3 loop is CASSIPPRRGLDTQYF. The CDR3 DNA sequence: TGTGCCAGTAGTATACCTCCCAGGAGGGGGCTAGATACGCAGTATTTT.

The V gene is TRBV9, the J gene TRBJ1-5; D is unresolved. Germline CDR1 reads SGDLS; CDR2 reads YYNGEE. The CDR3 totals 17 residues. The V and J ends lost 4 bases and 6 bases respectively, with 23 bases between them. The CDR3 loop reads CASSPPSPDKISQPQHF. The CDR3 DNA follows: TGTGCCAGCAGCCCCCCGTCCCCAGACAAGATAAGTCAGCCCCAGCATTTT.

The chain combines TRBV6-5 with TRBJ2-1; a possible D gene is TRBD1 (5 bases). The V gene lost 0 bases and the J gene lost 2 bases, with 11 bases spanning the gap. The CDR3 covers 16 residues. Germline V gene lookup returns CDR1 MNHEY and CDR2 SVGAGI. The CDR3 protein is CASSYSPRVPYNEQFF. The CDR3 region has the DNA TGTGCCAGCAGTTACTCCCCCAGGGTTCCCTACAATGAGCAGTTCTTC.

This clone was seen only once. The V gene is TRBV5-1, the J gene TRBJ2-1; TRBD2 agrees at 11 bases. This CDR3 region has 17 residues. Germline assignment: CDR1 SGHRS and CDR2 YFSETQ. Trimming cost V 0 bases and J 5 bases; bases outside gene matches: 7. The CDR3 reads CASSLGLAGWGNNEQFF. The CDR3, as DNA: TGCGCCAGCAGCTTGGGACTAGCGGGGTGGGGGAACAATGAGCAGTTCTTC.

The chain employs TRBV7-9 and TRBJ2-7, with 10 bases lining up with TRBD1. V lost 5 bases to trimming and J lost 8 bases; unmatched junction nucleotides: 24. The CDR3 runs 19 residues. Germline lookup yields CDR1 SEHNR and CDR2 FQNEAQ (reference sequence). CDR3 protein: CASSRTGGQERSRLVQQYF. Written as DNA, the CDR3 is TGTGCCAGCAGCCGGACAGGGGGACAAGAACGCTCCCGTCTTGTCCAGCAGTACTTC.

The chain recombines TRBV29-1 with TRBJ1-1; weak D call: TRBD1 (6 bases). The CDR3 runs 11 residues. Looked up from germline, CDR1 is SQVTM and CDR2 is ANQGSEA. The CDR3 spells CSGQSGAEAFF. The CDR3 DNA follows: TGCAGTGGACAGTCGGGGGCTGAAGCTTTCTTT.

V gene TRBV3-1 (or the pseudogene TRBV3-2) combines with J gene TRBJ2-7; 8 nucleotides line up with TRBD2. The CDR3 runs to 14 residues. Germline V gene data show CDR1 as LGHDT and CDR2 as YNNKEL (reference sequence). The junction had 4 bases not matched to a gene; V was cut back by 6 bases and J by 0 bases. The CDR3 loop is CASSAAGVSYEQYF. The CDR3 nucleotides read TGTGCCAGCAGTGCAGCGGGGGTCTCCTACGAGCAGTACTTC.

The V and J genes are TRBV19 and TRBJ2-5; 10 bases are a match to TRBD2. The J segment lost 5 bases and the V segment lost 4 bases, leaving 7 bases of the junction unmatched. The CDR3 loop spans 15 amino acids. In germline, CDR1 is LNHDA, CDR2 SQIVND (reference sequence). CDR3 DNA: TGTGCCAGTAGTAGATATAGCGGGGGGCCGGAGACCCAGTACTTC. It is translated as CASSRYSGGPETQYF.

The chain couples TRBV30 to TRBJ1-3; D is perhaps TRBD1 (5 bases). Germline V lookup: CDR1 GTSNPN, CDR2 SVGIG (reference sequence). The CDR3 has 13 residues. The ends were cut back, 4 bases at V and 3 bases at J, with 10 bases in the middle. CDR3 residues: CAWMNQGGNTIYF. CDR3 in DNA: TGTGCCTGGATGAACCAGGGTGGAAACACCATATATTTT.

This sequence joins TRBV28 and TRBJ2-7, with unresolved D. The CDR3 extends over 12 amino acids. V was shortened by 4 bases and J by 7 bases, with 11 bases between the two germline ends. CDR1 and CDR2 (germline): MDHEN, SYDVKM. The CDR3 DNA follows: TGTGCCAGCAGTTCCACTGTGAGGGAGCAGTACTTC. It specifies CASSSTVREQYF.

This rearrangement joins TRBV14 to TRBJ1-3; D remains unclear. The CDR3 runs 13 residues. Trimming pared 3 bases from V and 8 bases from J, leaving 11 bases between. Germline V gene data show CDR1 as SGHDN and CDR2 as FVKESK. The CDR3: CASSQRRVDTIYF. The CDR3 DNA reads as TGTGCCAGCAGCCAGAGGAGGGTAGACACCATATATTTT.

J is TRBJ2-1 and V is TRBV9; 10 positions agree with TRBD2. CDR3 length: 14 residues. V lost 10 bases to trimming and J lost 7 bases; unmatched junction nucleotides: 11. Germline values: CDR1 SGDLS, CDR2 YYNGEE. The CDR3 coding sequence is TGTGCCTCCCAGAGCGGGGGGGCGGGTAATGAGCAGTTCTTC. It codes for CASQSGGAGNEQFF.

The chain joins TRBV9 to TRBJ1-4, with unresolved D. The CDR3 contains 15 residues. The germline CDR1 and CDR2 sequences are SGDLS and YYNGEE. The germline V and J ends were trimmed by 0 bases and 5 bases, with 11 bases remaining between them. The chain's CDR3 is CASSVAFTSNEKLFF. Here the CDR3 DNA reads TGTGCCAGCAGCGTAGCTTTCACCTCCAATGAAAAACTGTTTTTT.

The chain joins TRBV4-3 to TRBJ2-1; 7 bases are shared with TRBD2. This CDR3 spans 15 amino acids. Trimming cost V 0 bases and J 4 bases; bases outside gene matches: 3. Germline V gene lookup returns CDR1 LGHNA and CDR2 YSLEER. The DNA for the CDR3 is TGCGCCAGCAGCCAAGATCTAGCGGTTTACAATGAGCAGTTCTTC. It encodes CASSQDLAVYNEQFF.

This clone is classed as hyperexpanded. The chain recombines TRBV5-1 with TRBJ2-3; a possible D gene is TRBD2 (6 bases). From germline, CDR1 is SGHRS and CDR2 YFSETQ. The V gene lost 1 base and the J gene lost 2 bases, with 14 bases spanning the gap. This CDR3 region has 16 residues. CDR3 in amino acids: CASSLLGEVVTDTQYF. CDR3 nucleotide sequence: TGCGCCAGCAGCTTGCTTGGGGAGGTGGTCACAGATACGCAGTATTTT.

The gene calls are TRBV11-3 and TRBJ2-3, with D possibly TRBD2 on 6 matching bases. V lost 1 base to trimming and J lost 2 bases, with 13 bases between them. The CDR3 extends over 16 amino acids. Germline CDR1 SGHNT, CDR2 YENEEA. The CDR3 nucleotides are TGTGCCAGCAGCTTAGGAATGCGGGGTGTCACAGATACGCAGTATTTT. This gives the protein CASSLGMRGVTDTQYF.

The V call is TRBV6-2 or TRBV6-3, the J call TRBJ2-7; a weak D match, TRBD2 (5 bases). Germline CDR1 is MNHEY and CDR2 is SVGEGT. Trimming shortened V by 3 bases and J by 2 bases, and 11 bases separated the two germline ends. This CDR3 spans 14 amino acids. This CDR3 reads CASSYQLGAYEQYF. The CDR3 DNA sequence: TGTGCCAGCAGTTATCAACTAGGAGCCTACGAGCAGTACTTC.

This clone was counted only a few times. The chain combines TRBV27 with TRBJ2-7; D perhaps matches TRBD2 (5 bases). The germline V gene has CDR1 MNHEY and CDR2 SMNVEV (reference sequence). This CDR3 is 15 amino acids long. Trimming took off 2 bases at V and 9 bases at J, with 20 bases between the two ends. The CDR3 region is CASSLISTGPGLQYF. The CDR3 nucleotides are TGTGCCAGCAGTTTAATCTCGACCGGACCGGGATTGCAGTACTTC.

This clone has a handful of counts. The J gene is TRBJ2-7, the V gene TRBV7-9, with 11 bases aligning to TRBD1. The trim removed 5 bases at V and 6 bases at J, leaving 18 bases unmatched. The CDR3 contains 18 residues. The germline gives CDR1 SEHNR, CDR2 FQNEAQ (reference sequence). CDR3 residues: CASSTLWGQGVVESEQYF. As DNA, the CDR3 is TGTGCCAGCAGCACCCTATGGGGACAGGGGGTGGTTGAGAGCGAGCAGTACTTC.

The chain carries TRBV5-1 and TRBJ1-4; D is unresolved. Trimming removed 0 bases from V and 4 bases from J, with 7 bases in between. The CDR3 covers 14 residues. Germline-derived CDR1 and CDR2 are SGHRS and YFSETQ. The CDR3 protein is CASSLGLVNEKLFF. In DNA, the CDR3 is TGCGCCAGCAGCTTGGGGTTAGTTAATGAAAAACTGTTTTTT.